This TCR beta chain was captured in a study of cytomegalovirus exposure and HLA in healthy donors. Overall study results and limits: The study recorded fewer than 200 TCR beta chains that were cytomegalovirus-associated. Indistinguishable V segments such as TRBV6-2 and TRBV6-3 were excluded. Per published reports, the classifier diagnosed cytomegalovirus status with high specificity and sensitivity.

Comment on this clone: Its antigen is not identified.

The PCR contained 60 Vbeta and 13 Jbeta primers. In the study's own analysis: The authors later counted roughly 77 million unique TCR beta chains, roughly 10 million of them shared. Clones were read by immunoSEQ multiplex PCR, and TCRdb kept only the in-frame ones, dropping some. The V and J calls and the clone size are those of that table, but D and trimming were determined from the DNA. The sample table includes approximately 130,000 clones. The V gene end was trimmed by 5 bases and the J gene end by 0 bases; junction bases not matched to a gene: 6. Germline V CDR1 and CDR2: LNHDA, SQIVND (reference sequence). This CDR3 is 16 amino acids long.

The chain has TRBV19 and TRBJ2-1; 8 bases agree with TRBD1. Specimen: PBMCs. The source is a woman aged 60 to 75 in good health and CMV-seronegative. CDR3 sequence (DNA): TGTGCCAGTAGTGGGGGGACAGGTTACTCCTACAATGAGCAGTTCTTC. Its translation: CASSGGTGYSYNEQFF.